This TCR beta chain was recorded in a study of blood T cell repertoires in COVID-19. Background on the study: Samples came from the United States, Italy and Spain, spanning acute and convalescent COVID-19. The analysed material was cDNA or gDNA that came from T cells, B-cell-depleted T cells, or PBMCs.

This clone was detected a few times. Source study methods: Reference gene primers were amplified, and this amplification served to estimate nucleated cell counts. Clones were sequenced by immunoSEQ multiplex PCR, and TCRdb holds only the in-frame ones, with some missing. The V and J calls and the clone size are those of that table, but D and trimming were determined from the DNA. The sample carries 130,000 to 150,000 clones, over 70% recorded once. This CDR3 is 15 amino acids long. With 3 bases removed from V and 4 bases from J, the gap between germline ends came to 13 bases. Germline lookup yields CDR1 KGHSH and CDR2 LQKENI.

This sequence was found in a woman aged 60-75 years with acute or convalescent COVID-19. The material sequenced was peripheral blood. This rearrangement joins TRBV18 to TRBJ2-1; tentatively, D is TRBD1 (6 bases). CDR3 sequence reads: CASSPVQRGYNEQFF. The CDR3 DNA is TGTGCCAGCTCACCTGTCCAGAGGGGGTACAATGAGCAGTTCTTC. Filled out from reference TRBV18 and TRBJ2-1, the complete variable domain reads NAGVMQNPRHLVRRRGQEARLRCSPMKGHSHVYWYRQLPEEGLKFMVYLQKENIIDESGMPKERFSAEFPKEGPSILRIQQVVRGDSAAYFCASSPVQRGYNEQFFGPGTRLTVL.